Reported below is one T cell receptor (beta chain). The CDR3 is made up of 15 amino acids. The germline gives CDR1 SGHVS, CDR2 FNYEAQ. Trimming shortened V by 1 base and J by 5 bases, and 14 bases separated the two germline ends. This sample was included in a study of blood T cell repertoires in COVID-19. The method was immunoSEQ multiplex PCR; TCRdb's version includes in-frame clones alone and lacks a portion of them. This sample has around 180,000 clones; roughly 89% occur once, and the top ten carry about 2.1%. Specimen: PBMCs or T cells enriched from blood (not recorded which). The receptor was isolated from a middle-aged woman with acute COVID-19. The V gene is TRBV7-6, the J gene TRBJ1-1; possible D gene TRBD1, 6 bases. The CDR3 is CASSLDRGARTEAFF. The CDR3 DNA follows: TGTGCCAGCAGCTTAGATCGGGGGGCAAGGACTGAAGCTTTCTTT.